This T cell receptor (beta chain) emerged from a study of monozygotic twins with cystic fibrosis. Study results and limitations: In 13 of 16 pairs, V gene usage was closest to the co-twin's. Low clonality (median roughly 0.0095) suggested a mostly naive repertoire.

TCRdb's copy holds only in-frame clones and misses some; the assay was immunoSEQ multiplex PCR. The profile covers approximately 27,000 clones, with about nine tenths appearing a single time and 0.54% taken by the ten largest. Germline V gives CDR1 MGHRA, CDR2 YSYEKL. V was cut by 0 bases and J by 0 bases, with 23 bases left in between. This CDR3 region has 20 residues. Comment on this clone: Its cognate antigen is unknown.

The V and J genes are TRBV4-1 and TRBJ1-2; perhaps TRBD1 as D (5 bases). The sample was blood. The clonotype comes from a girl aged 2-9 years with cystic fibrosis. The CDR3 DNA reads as TGCGCCAGCAGCCAAGAGGGTTTCGGCGGGGGACGGCCCACTAACTATGGCTACACCTTC. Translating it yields CASSQEGFGGGRPTNYGYTF.